A selection of T cell receptor beta chains follows, all from one sample in a study of response to subunit inactivated influenza vaccine. From the RT-PCR reads, TCRdb called clonotypes with MiXCR, one entry per CDR3 protein. The sample lists about 650,000 distinct CDR3 sequences, about 14% occurring once. Sample: PBMCs from blood, taken 14 to 15 days before vaccination. Receptors originate from a man aged 45 to 65 who received an inactivated influenza vaccine. Both conserved end residues are part of each CDR3. A D gene is named only where the DNA matches it firmly. Clone size is given for some rows only: seen once, a few or many times, or a class if the clone is expanded.

j_gene,len,abundance,d_gene,v_gene,CDR3nt,CDR3aa
TRBJ2-2,14,many,NA,TRBV12-3/TRBV12-4,TGTGCCAGCAGTTTACTACGGGGGACCGGGGAGCTGTTTTTT,CASSLLRGTGELFF
TRBJ2-7,14,NA,NA,TRBV5-4,TGTGCCAGCAGCTTGGAACAGGACGACTACGAGCAGTACTTC,CASSLEQDDYEQYF
TRBJ1-1,14,few,NA,TRBV2,TGTGCCAGCAGGGGGACCAGTTTGAACACTGAAGCTTTCTTT,CASRGTSLNTEAFF
TRBJ2-6,15,NA,NA,TRBV25-1,TGTGCCAGCAGTGAAGCAGGGTCTGGGGCCAACGTCCTGACTTTC,CASSEAGSGANVLTF
TRBJ2-7,15,few,NA,TRBV7-2,TGTGCCAGCAGCTTAATGCAGGGGGGCCTCTTCGAGCAGTACTTC,CASSLMQGGLFEQYF
TRBJ1-1,16,NA,TRBD1,TRBV4-2,TGTGCCAGCAGCCAAGGCCAGGGGGCAACGAACACTGAAGCTTTCTTT,CASSQGQGATNTEAFF
TRBJ2-1,14,NA,TRBD2,TRBV7-9,TGTGCCAGCAGCCAACCCGTGGGAGGGCAAGAGCAGTTCTTC,CASSQPVGGQEQFF
TRBJ2-5,14,NA,NA,TRBV14,TGTGCCAGCAGCCCCCCGACGGAGCCTTGGACCCAGTACTTC,CASSPPTEPWTQYF
TRBJ2-7,15,NA,TRBD2,TRBV29-1,TGCAGCGTTGCCCTAAGACTAGCGGGAGATCAAGAGCAGTACTTC,CSVALRLAGDQEQYF
TRBJ2-1,12,few,TRBD1,TRBV5-1,TGCGCCAGTACAGAACAGGGGAGCGGCCAGTTCTTC,CASTEQGSGQFF
TRBJ1-5,15,NA,TRBD1,TRBV5-1,TGCGCCAGCAGCGATGACAGGGGGCGATTTCAGCCCCAGCATTTT,CASSDDRGRFQPQHF
TRBJ2-5,14,NA,NA,TRBV9,TGTGCCAGCAGCGTAGGGGGGGCCGAGGAGACCCAGTACTTC,CASSVGGAEETQYF
TRBJ2-7,13,NA,TRBD2,TRBV6-2/TRBV6-3,TGTGCCAGCACCAGCGGGGGAAACTACGAGCAGTACTTC,CASTSGGNYEQYF
TRBJ2-1,12,many,NA,TRBV11-2,TGTGCCAGCAGCTTAGGTGCCCGTGAGCAGTTCTTC,CASSLGAREQFF
TRBJ1-2,16,few,NA,TRBV20-1,TGCAGTGCTAGAGATCCCGCCACAGGGCAGAACAATGGCTACACCTTC,CSARDPATGQNNGYTF
TRBJ1-3,13,NA,NA,TRBV12-3/TRBV12-4,TGTGCCAGCAGTTCATCGAATGGAAACACCATATATTTT,CASSSSNGNTIYF
TRBJ2-1,15,NA,NA,TRBV20-1,TGCAGTGCTAGAGATTGGCAGCGGGCGAGGAATGAGCAGTTCTTC,CSARDWQRARNEQFF
TRBJ2-6,17,NA,TRBD2,TRBV19,TGTGCCAGTACTAAAGGGCTAGCGGGCTCTGGGGCCAACGTCCTGACTTTC,CASTKGLAGSGANVLTF